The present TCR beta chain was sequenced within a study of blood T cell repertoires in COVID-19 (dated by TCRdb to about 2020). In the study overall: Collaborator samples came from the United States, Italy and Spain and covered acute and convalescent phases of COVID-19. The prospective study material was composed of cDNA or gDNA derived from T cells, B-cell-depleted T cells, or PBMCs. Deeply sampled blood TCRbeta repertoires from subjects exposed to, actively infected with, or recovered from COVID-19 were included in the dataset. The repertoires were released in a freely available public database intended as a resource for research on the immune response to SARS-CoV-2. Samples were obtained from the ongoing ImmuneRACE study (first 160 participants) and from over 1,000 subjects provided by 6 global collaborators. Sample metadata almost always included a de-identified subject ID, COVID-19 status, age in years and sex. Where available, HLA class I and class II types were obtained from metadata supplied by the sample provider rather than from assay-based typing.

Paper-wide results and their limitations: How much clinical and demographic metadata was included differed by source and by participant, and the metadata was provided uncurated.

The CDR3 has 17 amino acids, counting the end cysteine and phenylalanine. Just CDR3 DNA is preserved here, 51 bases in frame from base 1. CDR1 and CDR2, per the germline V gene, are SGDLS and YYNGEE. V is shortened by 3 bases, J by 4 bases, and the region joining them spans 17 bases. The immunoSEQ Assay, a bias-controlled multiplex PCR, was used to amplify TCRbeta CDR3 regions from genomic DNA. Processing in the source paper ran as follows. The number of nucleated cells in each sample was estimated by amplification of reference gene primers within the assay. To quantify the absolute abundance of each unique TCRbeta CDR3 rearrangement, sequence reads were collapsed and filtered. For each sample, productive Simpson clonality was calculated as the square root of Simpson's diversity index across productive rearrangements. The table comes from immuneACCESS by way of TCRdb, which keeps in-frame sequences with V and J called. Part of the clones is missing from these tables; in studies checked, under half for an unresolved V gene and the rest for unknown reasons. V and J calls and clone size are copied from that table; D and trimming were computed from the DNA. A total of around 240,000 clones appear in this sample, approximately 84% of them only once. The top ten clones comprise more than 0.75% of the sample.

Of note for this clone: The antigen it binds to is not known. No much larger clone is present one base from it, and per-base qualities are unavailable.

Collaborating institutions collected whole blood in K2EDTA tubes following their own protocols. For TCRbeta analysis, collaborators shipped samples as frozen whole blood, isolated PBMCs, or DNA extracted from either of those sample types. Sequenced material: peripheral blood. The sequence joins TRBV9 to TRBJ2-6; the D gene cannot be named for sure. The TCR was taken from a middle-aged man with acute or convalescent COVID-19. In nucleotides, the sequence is TGTGCCAGCAGCGCCTCCGAGCTGTCTAAAGGGGCCAACGTCCTGACTTTC. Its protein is CASSASELSKGANVLTF.